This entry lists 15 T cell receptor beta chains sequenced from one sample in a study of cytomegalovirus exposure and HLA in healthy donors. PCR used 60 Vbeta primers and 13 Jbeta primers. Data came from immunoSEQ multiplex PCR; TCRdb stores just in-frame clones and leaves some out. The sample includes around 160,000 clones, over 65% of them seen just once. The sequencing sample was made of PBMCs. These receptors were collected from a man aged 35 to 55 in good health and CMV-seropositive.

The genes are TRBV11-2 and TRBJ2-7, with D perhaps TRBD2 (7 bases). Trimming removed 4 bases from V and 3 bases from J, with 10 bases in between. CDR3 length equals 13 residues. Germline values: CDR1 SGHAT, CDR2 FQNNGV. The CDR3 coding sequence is TGTGCCAGCAGCTGGGGGGGCAGCTACGAGCAGTACTTC. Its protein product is CASSWGGSYEQYF. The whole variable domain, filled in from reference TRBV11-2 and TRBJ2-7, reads EAGVAQSPRYKIIEKRQSVAFWCNPISGHATLYWYQQILGQGPKLLIQFQNNGVVDDSQLPKDRFSAERLKGVDSTLKIQPAKLEDSAVYLCASSWGGSYEQYFGPGTRLTVT.

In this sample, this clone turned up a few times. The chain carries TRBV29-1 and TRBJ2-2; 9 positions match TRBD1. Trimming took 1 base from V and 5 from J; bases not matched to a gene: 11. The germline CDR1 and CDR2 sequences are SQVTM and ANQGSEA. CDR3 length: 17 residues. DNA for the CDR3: TGCAGCGTTGAAGGGGACAGGGTGGACGGAGGAACCGGGGAGCTGTTTTTT. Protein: CSVEGDRVDGGTGELFF.

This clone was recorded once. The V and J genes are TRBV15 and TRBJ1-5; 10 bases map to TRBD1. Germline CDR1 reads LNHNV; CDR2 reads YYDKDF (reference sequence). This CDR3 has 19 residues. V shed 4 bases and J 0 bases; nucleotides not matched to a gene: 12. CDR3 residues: CATSKGPRDRGYSNQPQHF. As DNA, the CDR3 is TGTGCCACCAGCAAGGGCCCTCGGGACAGGGGATATAGCAATCAGCCCCAGCATTTT.

The CDR3 DNA reads as TGTGCCAGCAGTGAGTCCCCGGGACAGGGCCAATACAATGAGCAGTTCTTC. It translates to CASSESPGQGQYNEQFF. V is TRBV25-1 and J is TRBJ2-1; 9 positions match TRBD1. CDR1 is MGHDK, CDR2 SYGVNS, per germline. The CDR3 has 17 amino acids. After removal of 3 bases from V and 4 bases from J, the junction contained 10 bases not matched to a gene.

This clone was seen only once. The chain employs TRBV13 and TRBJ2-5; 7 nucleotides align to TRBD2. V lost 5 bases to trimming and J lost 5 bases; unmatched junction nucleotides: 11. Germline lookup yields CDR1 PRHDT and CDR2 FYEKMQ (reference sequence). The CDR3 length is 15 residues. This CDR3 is CASSGISGQRETQYF. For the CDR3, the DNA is TGTGCCAGCAGCGGGATTAGCGGGCAGAGGGAGACCCAGTACTTC.

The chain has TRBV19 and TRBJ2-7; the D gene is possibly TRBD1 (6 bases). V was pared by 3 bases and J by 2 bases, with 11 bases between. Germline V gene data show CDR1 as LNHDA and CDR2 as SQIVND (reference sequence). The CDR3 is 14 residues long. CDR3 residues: CASSIPDRAYEQYF. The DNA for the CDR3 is TGTGCCAGTAGTATCCCGGACAGAGCCTACGAGCAGTACTTC.

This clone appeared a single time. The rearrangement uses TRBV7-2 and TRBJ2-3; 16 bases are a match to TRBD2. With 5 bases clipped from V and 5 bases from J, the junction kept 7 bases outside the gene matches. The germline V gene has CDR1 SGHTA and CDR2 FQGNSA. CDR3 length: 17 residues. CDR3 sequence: CASSVGLAGGRGDTQYF. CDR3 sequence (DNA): TGTGCCAGCAGCGTGGGACTAGCGGGAGGGCGAGGAGATACGCAGTATTTT.

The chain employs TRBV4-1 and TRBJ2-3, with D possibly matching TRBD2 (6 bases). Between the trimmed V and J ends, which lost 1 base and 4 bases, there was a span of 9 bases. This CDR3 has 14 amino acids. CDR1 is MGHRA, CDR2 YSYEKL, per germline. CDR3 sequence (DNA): TGCGCCAGCAGCCAAGCTAGCGATCCAGATACGCAGTATTTT. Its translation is CASSQASDPDTQYF.

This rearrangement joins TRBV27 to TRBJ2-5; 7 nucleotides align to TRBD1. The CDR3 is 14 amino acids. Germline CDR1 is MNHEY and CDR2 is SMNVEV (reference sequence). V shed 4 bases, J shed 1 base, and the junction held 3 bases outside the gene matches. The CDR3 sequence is CASSYRDSQETQYF. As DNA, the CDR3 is TGTGCCAGCAGTTACCGGGACAGCCAAGAGACCCAGTACTTC.

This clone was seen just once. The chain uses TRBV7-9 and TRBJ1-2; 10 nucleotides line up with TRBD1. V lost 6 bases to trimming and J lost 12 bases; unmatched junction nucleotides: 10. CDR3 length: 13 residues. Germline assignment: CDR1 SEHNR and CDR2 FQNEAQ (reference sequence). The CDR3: CASRPGQGYKDTF. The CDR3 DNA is TGTGCCAGCAGGCCGGGACAGGGGTATAAGGACACCTTC. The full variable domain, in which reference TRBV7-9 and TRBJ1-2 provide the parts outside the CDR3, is DTGVSQNPRHKITKRGQNVTFRCDPISEHNRLYWYRQTLGQGPEFLTYFQNEAQLEKSRLLSDRFSAERPKGSFSTLEIQRTEQGDSAMYLCASRPGQGYKDTFGSGTRLTVV.

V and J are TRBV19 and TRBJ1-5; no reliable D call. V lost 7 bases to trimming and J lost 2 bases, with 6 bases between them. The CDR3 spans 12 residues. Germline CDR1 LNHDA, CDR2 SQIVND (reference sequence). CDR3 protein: CASMAGNQPQHF. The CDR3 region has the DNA TGTGCCAGTATGGCAGGCAATCAGCCCCAGCATTTT.

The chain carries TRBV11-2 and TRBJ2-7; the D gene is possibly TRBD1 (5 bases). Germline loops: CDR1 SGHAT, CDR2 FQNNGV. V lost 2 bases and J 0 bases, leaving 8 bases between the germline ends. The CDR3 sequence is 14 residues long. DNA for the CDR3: TGTGCCAGCAGCTTAAATACAGGCTCCTACGAGCAGTACTTC. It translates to CASSLNTGSYEQYF.

This chain's CDR3 is CASSLTSYRTDTQYF. CDR3 bases: TGTGCCAGCAGCTTGACTAGTTACCGCACAGATACGCAGTATTTT. This chain connects TRBV5-5 to TRBJ2-3; a possible D gene is TRBD2 (5 bases). Trimming removed 1 base from V and 1 base from J, with 10 bases in between. CDR3 size: 15 residues. CDR1 is SGHKS, CDR2 YYEKEE, per germline (reference sequence).

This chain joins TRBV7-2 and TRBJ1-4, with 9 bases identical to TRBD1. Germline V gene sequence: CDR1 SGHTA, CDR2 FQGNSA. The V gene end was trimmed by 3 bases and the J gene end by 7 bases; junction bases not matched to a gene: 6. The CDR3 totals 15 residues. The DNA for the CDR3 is TGTGCCAGCAGCTTGGGGGGACAGGGAGGTGAAAAACTGTTTTTT. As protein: CASSLGGQGGEKLFF. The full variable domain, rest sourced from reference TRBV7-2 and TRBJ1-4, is GAGVSQSPSNKVTEKGKDVELRCDPISGHTALYWYRQSLGQGLEFLIYFQGNSAPDKSGLPSDRFSAERTGGSVSTLTIQRTQQEDSAVYLCASSLGGQGGEKLFFGSGTQLSVL.

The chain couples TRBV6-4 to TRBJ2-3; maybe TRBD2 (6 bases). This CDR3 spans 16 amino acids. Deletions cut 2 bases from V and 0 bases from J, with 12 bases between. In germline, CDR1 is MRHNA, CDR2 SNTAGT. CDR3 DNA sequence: TGTGCCAGCAGTGACGAACTAGCCCTGAGCACAGATACGCAGTATTTT. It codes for CASSDELALSTDTQYF.